A single sample gave rise to the 6 T cell receptor beta chains below, sequenced in a study of blood T cells in healthy people across ages. Then a second PCR, running about 6 to 11 cycles, was carried out with a sample-barcoded 5' primer and a J-beta primer mix. Via MiXCR, TCRdb re-called the 5' RACE reads, giving one row per CDR3 protein. The profile covers about 970,000 distinct CDR3 sequences, with roughly half appearing a single time and over 20% taken by the ten largest. Specimen: blood. The receptors here all came from a woman aged 60-70 years in good health.

This clonotype was observed many times. The chain recombines TRBV4-3 with TRBJ2-1; D unclear. V lost 1 base and J lost 3, with 13 bases in between. This CDR3 contains 16 residues. Germline V gene lookup returns CDR1 LGHNA and CDR2 YSLEER. CDR3 nucleotide sequence: TGCGCCAGCAGCCAAGCTTCGGGTTCGTTCTACAATGAGCAGTTCTTC. Its translation: CASSQASGSFYNEQFF.

This clonotype occurred a few times. J is TRBJ2-7 and V is TRBV5-1; D is ambiguous. The CDR3 totals 16 residues. In germline, CDR1 is SGHRS, CDR2 YFSETQ. Trimming left V 0 bases short and J 0 bases short, with 13 bases between. In DNA, the CDR3 is TGCGCCAGCAGCTTGGGCTGGGGTCCAAGCTCCTACGAGCAGTACTTC. Translation gives CASSLGWGPSSYEQYF.

Worth noting for this clonotype: At one end the junction does not follow the germline gene, possibly because of a read error. The J gene is TRBJ2-2, the V gene TRBV4-3, with D unclear. Germline assignment: CDR1 LGHNA and CDR2 YSLEER. The CDR3 has 15 amino acids. The CDR3, as DNA: TGCGCCTGCAGCTCAAACCTGGGTTACGCCGGGGAGCTGTTTTTT. Its translation: CACSSNLGYAGELFF.

V is TRBV4-2 and J is TRBJ2-7; D gene uncertain. The V gene's germline CDR1 is LGHNA and CDR2 YNFKEQ. The CDR3 has 14 residues. V was shortened by 0 bases and J by 2 bases, with 8 bases between the two germline ends. The CDR3 loop reads CASSQDSGPYEQYF. CDR3 in DNA: TGTGCCAGCAGCCAAGATTCAGGTCCCTACGAGCAGTACTTC.

This clonotype was seen only a few times. The V call is TRBV28, the J call TRBJ1-1, with D possibly TRBD1 on 6 matching bases. Trimming removed 5 bases at V and 2 bases at J, with 9 bases between. This CDR3 has 13 residues. CDR1 MDHEN and CDR2 SYDVKM come from the germline V gene. For the CDR3, the DNA is TGTGCCAGCAGTATAGGGGGAAACACTGAAGCTTTCTTT. Translated, it gives CASSIGGNTEAFF.

This clonotype was observed a few times. The chain combines TRBV28 with TRBJ2-7; TRBD1 aligns across 10 bases. V lost 6 bases, J lost 3 bases, and 8 bases stayed unmatched. Germline assignment: CDR1 MDHEN and CDR2 SYDVKM. The CDR3 contains 15 residues. The CDR3 DNA is TGTGCCAGCAGCTACCTGGGGACAGGGGTCTACGAGCAGTACTTC. This gives the protein CASSYLGTGVYEQYF.